This is a list of T cell receptor beta chains from one sample in a study of T cells in Graves' hyperthyroidism and ophthalmopathy. From the multiplex PCR reads, TCRdb called clonotypes with MiXCR, one entry per CDR3 protein. The sample shows 350,000 to 400,000 distinct CDR3 sequences, approximately 19% of them seen only once. Sequencing input: blood. Receptor source: a woman aged 18-29 years with Graves' hyperthyroidism. Each CDR3 is given with its conserved first and last residue. Each record gives: clone size, J gene, V gene, CDR3 length, D gene, CDR3 DNA, CDR3 protein. The D gene is left open where the match is weak. Not every row has a clone size; where given, it reads once, few, many or a size class.

size: many; J: TRBJ2-7; V: TRBV6-1; length: 14; D: -; DNA: TGTGCCAGCTGTAGGGAGGGGGGGCCCTACGAGCAGTACTTC; CDR3: CASCREGGPYEQYF
size: few; J: TRBJ2-5; V: TRBV11-2; length: 16; D: -; DNA: TGTGCCAGCAGCCACCGGGTCGCGCCCAGGGGAGAGACCCAGTACTTC; CDR3: CASSHRVAPRGETQYF
size: once; J: TRBJ1-6; V: TRBV10-3; length: 16; D: -; DNA: TGTGCCATCAGTGACCTGGGGAGCTCCTATAATTCACCCCTCCACTTT; CDR3: CAISDLGSSYNSPLHF
size: many; J: TRBJ2-7; V: TRBV12-3/TRBV12-4; length: 13; D: TRBD1; DNA: TGTGCCAGCAGTTTAGGGACAGGTGACGAGCAGTACTTC; CDR3: CASSLGTGDEQYF
size: many; J: TRBJ1-1; V: TRBV6-1; length: 13; D: TRBD1; DNA: TGTGCCGGGCAGCAGGGGGAGAACACTGAAGCTTTCTTT; CDR3: CAGQQGENTEAFF
size: many; J: TRBJ2-7; V: TRBV7-9; length: 14; D: -; DNA: TGTGCCAGCAGCTTTGAAAGGAAGGGCTACGAGCAGTACTTC; CDR3: CASSFERKGYEQYF
size: many; J: TRBJ1-3; V: TRBV29-1; length: 13; D: -; DNA: TGCAGCGTTGAATCCGGGGCTGGAAACACCATATATTTT; CDR3: CSVESGAGNTIYF
size: many; J: TRBJ2-7; V: TRBV3-1; length: 17; D: -; DNA: TGTGCCAGCAGCCAAGATCTTTACAGGTACCTCTCCTACGAGCAGTACTTC; CDR3: CASSQDLYRYLSYEQYF
size: many; J: TRBJ2-5; V: TRBV28; length: 17; D: TRBD1; DNA: TGTGCCAGCAGTTTAGTCCTAGTTCAGGGGGCGTGGGAGACCCAGTACTTC; CDR3: CASSLVLVQGAWETQYF
size: few; J: TRBJ1-1; V: TRBV6-5; length: 14; D: TRBD1; DNA: TGTGCCAGCAGTTACGCGGACAGGGCTGATGAAGCTTTCTTT; CDR3: CASSYADRADEAFF
size: many; J: TRBJ2-7; V: TRBV7-3; length: 16; D: -; DNA: TGTGCCAGCAGCTTATACGGGACCCAAGCCGACGGGGAGCAGTACTTC; CDR3: CASSLYGTQADGEQYF
size: few; J: TRBJ2-5; V: TRBV15; length: 17; D: TRBD2; DNA: TGTGCCACCAGCAGAGATTTGAGCGGGGGGGCCGTTGAGACCCAGTACTTC; CDR3: CATSRDLSGGAVETQYF
size: many; J: TRBJ1-5; V: TRBV3-1; length: 13; D: -; DNA: TGTGCCAGCAGCCAGTTCATCGACCGGCCCCAGCATTTT; CDR3: CASSQFIDRPQHF
size: many; J: TRBJ2-2; V: TRBV12-3/TRBV12-4; length: 14; D: -; DNA: TGTGCCAGCAGTTCTTCCAGCTACACCGGGGAGCTGTTTTTT; CDR3: CASSSSSYTGELFF
size: -; J: TRBJ2-7; V: TRBV28; length: 15; D: -; DNA: TGTGCCAGCGGAATTTCAGGGGCTCCCTCCTACGAGCAGTACTTC; CDR3: CASGISGAPSYEQYF
size: -; J: TRBJ2-7; V: TRBV29-1; length: 13; D: -; DNA: TGCAGCGTTACAGGGACATCCTTCTACGAGCAGTACTTC; CDR3: CSVTGTSFYEQYF
size: -; J: TRBJ1-2; V: TRBV29-1; length: 13; D: TRBD1; DNA: TGCAGCGTTGTGGTACAGGGGACCTATGGCTACACCTTC; CDR3: CSVVVQGTYGYTF
size: many; J: TRBJ2-5; V: TRBV2; length: 16; D: -; DNA: TGTGCCAGCAGTGAAGAGGGATGGGACCTCCAAGAGACCCAGTACTTC; CDR3: CASSEEGWDLQETQYF
size: once; J: TRBJ2-7; V: TRBV20-1; length: 14; D: TRBD2; DNA: TGCAGTGCTAGCAGCGGGAGGGCCATATACGAGCAGTACTTC; CDR3: CSASSGRAIYEQYF
size: many; J: TRBJ2-5; V: TRBV7-3; length: 15; D: -; DNA: TGTGCCAGCAGCTTAACGGGGGGCGGCCAAGAGACCCAGTACTTC; CDR3: CASSLTGGGQETQYF
size: many; J: TRBJ1-1; V: TRBV11-1; length: 17; D: TRBD1; DNA: TGTGCCAGCAGCTTAGGGGACAGGCGATCTGATAACACTGAAGCTTTCTTT; CDR3: CASSLGDRRSDNTEAFF
size: many; J: TRBJ1-5; V: TRBV12-3/TRBV12-4; length: 13; D: -; DNA: TGTGCCAGCAGTTTCTTCTACAATCAGCCCCAGCATTTT; CDR3: CASSFFYNQPQHF
size: many; J: TRBJ2-7; V: TRBV15; length: 15; D: -; DNA: TGTGCCACCAGCAGAGATCAACCGGTACGCTACGAGCAGTACTTC; CDR3: CATSRDQPVRYEQYF
size: many; J: TRBJ1-3; V: TRBV15; length: 13; D: -; DNA: TGTGCCACCAGCAGAGACTCTGGAAACACCATATATTTT; CDR3: CATSRDSGNTIYF
size: many; J: TRBJ1-2; V: TRBV11-2; length: 12; D: -; DNA: TGTGCCAGCAGCCTAAGGTTGCGTGGCTACACCTTC; CDR3: CASSLRLRGYTF
size: many; J: TRBJ1-1; V: TRBV2; length: 14; D: TRBD1; DNA: TGTGCCAGCAGGGGGGACAGCATGAACACTGAAGCTTTCTTT; CDR3: CASRGDSMNTEAFF
size: many; J: TRBJ2-7; V: TRBV10-2; length: 11; D: -; DNA: TGCGCCAGCAGGGACGGGCACGAGCAGTACTTC; CDR3: CASRDGHEQYF
size: many; J: TRBJ2-2; V: TRBV20-1; length: 14; D: -; DNA: TGCAGTGCTAGAGGCTGGGCGGGGACCGGGGAGCTGTTTTTT; CDR3: CSARGWAGTGELFF
size: many; J: TRBJ1-5; V: TRBV27; length: 16; D: -; DNA: TGTGCCAGCAGTAAAGACAGGTCGAGGCGGGGCCAGCCCCAGCATTTT; CDR3: CASSKDRSRRGQPQHF
size: few; J: TRBJ2-5; V: TRBV30; length: 13; D: -; DNA: TGTGCCTGGAGTGTAGGCAACCAAGAGACCCAGTACTTC; CDR3: CAWSVGNQETQYF
size: many; J: TRBJ1-2; V: TRBV9; length: 13; D: -; DNA: TGTGCCAGCAGCCCCGTCCCCGGGTTGGGCTACACCTTC; CDR3: CASSPVPGLGYTF
size: many; J: TRBJ2-5; V: TRBV20-1; length: 18; D: -; DNA: TGCAGTGCTAGAGATCAGTCTGAGCGGGCGAGTTCTGAAGAGACCCAGTACTTC; CDR3: CSARDQSERASSEETQYF
size: few; J: TRBJ2-2; V: TRBV27; length: 16; D: -; DNA: TGTGCCAGCAGTTTTCGGGCGGGCTTGAACACCGGGGAGCTGTTTTTT; CDR3: CASSFRAGLNTGELFF
size: many; J: TRBJ2-2; V: TRBV2; length: 16; D: -; DNA: TGTGCCAGCAGTGAAGGTTCAGTTAGTAACACCGGGGAGCTGTTTTTT; CDR3: CASSEGSVSNTGELFF
size: many; J: TRBJ2-2; V: TRBV7-3; length: 13; D: -; DNA: TGTGCCAGCGTTGGTGGGAACACCGGGGAGCTGTTTTTT; CDR3: CASVGGNTGELFF
size: few; J: TRBJ2-5; V: TRBV20-1; length: 13; D: -; DNA: TGCAGTGCTGCTGCGGGACCCCGATCAGCCCAGTACTTC; CDR3: CSAAAGPRSAQYF
size: many; J: TRBJ1-5; V: TRBV30; length: 16; D: -; DNA: TGTGCCTGGAGTGTACATGGTGCGGGGGGCAATCAGCCCCAGCATTTT; CDR3: CAWSVHGAGGNQPQHF
size: many; J: TRBJ2-5; V: TRBV6-1; length: 14; D: TRBD2; DNA: TGTGCCAGCAGTGCCGCTAGCGGGCAAGAGACCCAGTACTTC; CDR3: CASSAASGQETQYF
size: -; J: TRBJ1-2; V: TRBV13; length: 16; D: -; DNA: TGTGCCAGCAGCGCCTTGGCAGGGGATGCTAACTATGGCTACACCTTC; CDR3: CASSALAGDANYGYTF
size: many; J: TRBJ1-5; V: TRBV6-1; length: 15; D: TRBD1; DNA: TGTGCCAGCACTAGACAGGGAGTTAGCAATCAGCCCCAGCATTTT; CDR3: CASTRQGVSNQPQHF
size: -; J: TRBJ1-1; V: TRBV19; length: 15; D: -; DNA: TGTGCCAGTAGTACCCGGAGTTGGGGCAACACTGAAGCTTTCTTT; CDR3: CASSTRSWGNTEAFF
size: many; J: TRBJ1-1; V: TRBV15; length: 13; D: -; DNA: TGTGCCACCAGCAGAGTCCAGAACACTGAAGCTTTCTTT; CDR3: CATSRVQNTEAFF
size: -; J: TRBJ1-3; V: TRBV12-3/TRBV12-4; length: 14; D: -; DNA: TGTGCCAGCAGTTTTGGGACGACTGGAAACACCATATATTTT; CDR3: CASSFGTTGNTIYF
size: few; J: TRBJ2-7; V: TRBV5-1; length: 16; D: TRBD2; DNA: TGCGCCAGCAGCTCCACTTTAGCGGGGGGGGGCTACGAGCAGTACTTC; CDR3: CASSSTLAGGGYEQYF
size: many; J: TRBJ2-7; V: TRBV30; length: 11; D: TRBD1; DNA: TGTGCCTGGGACAGGGTGGGCGAGCAGTACTTC; CDR3: CAWDRVGEQYF
size: many; J: TRBJ1-1; V: TRBV9; length: 14; D: -; DNA: TGTGCCAGCAGCGTAGGCAGGGGGAACACTGAAGCTTTCTTT; CDR3: CASSVGRGNTEAFF
size: many; J: TRBJ1-1; V: TRBV6-1; length: 15; D: -; DNA: TGTGCCAGCACGGAACAGGTAGTGGAAAACACTGAAGCTTTCTTT; CDR3: CASTEQVVENTEAFF
size: many; J: TRBJ1-5; V: TRBV4-2; length: 16; D: TRBD1; DNA: TGTGCCAGCAGCCAAGAGGACAGGGATCGAGTTCAGCCCCAGCATTTT; CDR3: CASSQEDRDRVQPQHF
size: many; J: TRBJ1-1; V: TRBV12-5; length: 15; D: -; DNA: TGTGCTAGTGGTTTGGGAAGACAGAGGAACACTGAAGCTTTCTTT; CDR3: CASGLGRQRNTEAFF
size: -; J: TRBJ1-5; V: TRBV4-1; length: 14; D: -; DNA: TGCGCCAGCACTCTAAGTCATAGCAATCAGCCCCAGCATTTT; CDR3: CASTLSHSNQPQHF